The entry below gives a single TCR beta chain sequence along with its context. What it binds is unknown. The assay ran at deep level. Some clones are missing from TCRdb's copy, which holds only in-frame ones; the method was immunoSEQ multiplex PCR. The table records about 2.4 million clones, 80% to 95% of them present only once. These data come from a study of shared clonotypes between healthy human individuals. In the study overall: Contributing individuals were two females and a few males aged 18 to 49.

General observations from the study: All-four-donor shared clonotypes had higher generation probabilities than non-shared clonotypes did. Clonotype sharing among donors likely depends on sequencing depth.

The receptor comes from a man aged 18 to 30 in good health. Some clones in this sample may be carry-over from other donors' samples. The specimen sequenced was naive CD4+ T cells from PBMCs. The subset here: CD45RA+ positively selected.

In DNA, the CDR3 is TGCGCCAGCAGCCAAGGCTTCGAGCGGTGGGAGACCCAGTACTTC. Encoded protein: CASSQGFERWETQYF. V is TRBV4-3 and J is TRBJ2-5, with TRBD2 as a possible D gene (5 bases). Germline lookup yields CDR1 LGHNA and CDR2 YSLEER. The CDR3 totals 15 residues. The V end lost 1 base, the J end lost 5 bases, and 14 bases lay between the germline ends.